This TCR beta chain was sequenced during a study of blood T cells in healthy people across ages. Points from the study as a whole: Age advanced and TCR beta diversity per million T cells fell, roughly linearly.

Germline loops: CDR1 ENHRY, CDR2 SYGVKD. This CDR3 is built from 14 residues. Trimming removed 2 bases from V and 2 bases from J; junction bases left unmatched: 3. No fewer than 7 million PBMCs went into each sample. This clonotype was recorded a few times. Its target is not known. Through a sample-barcoded 5' primer and a J-beta primer mix, a second PCR was run for roughly 6 to 11 cycles. From the 5' RACE reads, TCRdb called clonotypes with MiXCR, one entry per CDR3 protein. Of approximately 780,000 distinct CDR3 sequences listed, under 30% are singletons. The sample was also linked to a second study, of T cells of mothers and their children. In that study: Whether related or unrelated, pairs show similar shaping of TCR recombination output by thymic selection.

This chain joins TRBV10-3 and TRBJ2-7, with TRBD1 matching over 7 bases. The clonotype comes from a boy younger than 18 in good health. Sequencing used blood. The CDR3 nucleotides are TGTGCCATCAGTGAGGACAGGGAGACCTACGAGCAGTACTTC. It codes for CAISEDRETYEQYF.